Sequencing of this T cell receptor beta chain was carried out in a study of shared clonotypes between healthy human individuals. The length of the CDR3 is 15 residues. V was shortened by 0 bases and J by 2 bases, with 8 bases between the two germline ends. Germline V CDR1 and CDR2: ENHRY, SYGVKD. Only in-frame clones appear in the TCRdb table, and some are missing; sequencing was by immunoSEQ multiplex PCR. This sample has some 1,400,000 clones, with more than 95% found just once. This TCR was sampled from a man aged 25-40 years in good health. Sequenced: naive CD4+ T cells sorted from blood. Described subset: CD45RA+ positively selected. The gene calls are TRBV10-3 and TRBJ1-5; D uncertain. The CDR3 DNA sequence: TGTGCCATCAGTGAGTCGACCGGGGGCAATCAGCCCCAGCATTTT. Its protein product is CAISESTGGNQPQHF.